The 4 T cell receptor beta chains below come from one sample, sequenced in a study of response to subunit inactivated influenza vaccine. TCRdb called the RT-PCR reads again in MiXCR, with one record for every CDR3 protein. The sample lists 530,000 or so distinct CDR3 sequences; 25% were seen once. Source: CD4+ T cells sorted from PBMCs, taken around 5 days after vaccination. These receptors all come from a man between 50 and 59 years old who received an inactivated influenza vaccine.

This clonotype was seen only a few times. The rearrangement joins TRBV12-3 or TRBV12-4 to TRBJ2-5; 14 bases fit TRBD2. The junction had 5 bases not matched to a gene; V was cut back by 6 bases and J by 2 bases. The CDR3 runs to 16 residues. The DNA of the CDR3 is TGTGCCAGCAGCGGGACTAGCGGGGGATTTCAAGAGACCCAGTACTTC. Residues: CASSGTSGGFQETQYF.

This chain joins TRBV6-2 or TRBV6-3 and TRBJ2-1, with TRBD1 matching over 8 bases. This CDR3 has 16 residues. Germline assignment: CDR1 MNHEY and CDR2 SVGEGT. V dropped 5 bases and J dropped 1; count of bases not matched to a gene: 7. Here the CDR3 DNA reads TGTGCCAGCAGTACCGACAGGGGTGAATCCTACAATGAGCAGTTCTTC. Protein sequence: CASSTDRGESYNEQFF.

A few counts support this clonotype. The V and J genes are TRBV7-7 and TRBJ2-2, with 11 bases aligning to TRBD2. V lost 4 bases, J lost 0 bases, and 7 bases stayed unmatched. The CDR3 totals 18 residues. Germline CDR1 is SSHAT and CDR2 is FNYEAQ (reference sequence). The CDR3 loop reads CASSSLGTSGANTGELFF. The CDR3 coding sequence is TGTGCCAGCAGCTCATTAGGGACTAGCGGAGCGAACACCGGGGAGCTGTTTTTT.

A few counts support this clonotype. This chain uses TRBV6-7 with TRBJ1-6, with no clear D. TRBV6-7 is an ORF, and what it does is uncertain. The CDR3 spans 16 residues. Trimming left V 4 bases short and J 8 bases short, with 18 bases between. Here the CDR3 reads CASSSPGRSYYSPLHF. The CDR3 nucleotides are TGTGCCAGCAGTTCCCCGGGCAGAAGTTATTATTCACCCCTCCACTTT.